This T cell receptor (beta chain) was obtained from a study of T-cell reconstitution after alpha-beta-depleted transplantation in children. A library of TCRbeta sequences, prepared with unique molecular identifiers, was generated. TCRdb itself ran the PCR reads through MiXCR, one entry per CDR3 protein. There are some 500,000 distinct CDR3 sequences in the sample; 32% occur only once, and around 2.5% lies in the top ten. This clonotype was found a few times. This CDR3 is 14 amino acids long. Trimming removed 0 bases at V and 5 bases at J, with 9 bases between. Germline V gene sequence: CDR1 SGHRS, CDR2 YFSETQ.

The chain couples TRBV5-1 to TRBJ2-1, with D perhaps matching TRBD1 or TRBD2 (5 bases each). Material: PBMCs from the stem cell graft donor, obtained from the stem cell graft. This TCR came from a human donor who donated a stem cell graft to a child with aplastic anemia. The CDR3 region has the DNA TGCGCCAGCAGCTTGGGGGGGACCCACAATGAGCAGTTCTTC. Amino acid sequence: CASSLGGTHNEQFF.